One and the same sample provided the 11 T cell receptor beta chains below, sequenced in a study of blood T cell repertoires in COVID-19. Method: immunoSEQ multiplex PCR; TCRdb's copy keeps in-frame clones and lacks some. This sample has roughly 100,000 clones; approximately 85% occur once, and the top ten carry 9.5% to 10%. Specimen: peripheral blood. The source is a middle-aged man with active or convalescent COVID-19.

The chain is built from TRBV6-5 and TRBJ2-5, with a tentative D call TRBD2 (6 bases). Trimming pared 3 bases from V and 5 bases from J, leaving 13 bases between. Germline CDR1 is MNHEY and CDR2 is SVGAGI. The length of the CDR3 is 14 residues. The CDR3 region is CASSYWGGVETQYF. The DNA of the CDR3 is TGTGCCAGCAGTTATTGGGGAGGTGTTGAGACCCAGTACTTC.

The rearrangement joins TRBV12-3 or TRBV12-4 to TRBJ1-1, with D unresolved. V lost 6 bases to trimming and J lost 0 bases, with 5 bases between them. The CDR3 spans 12 residues. Written as DNA, the CDR3 is TGTGCCAGCAGAGCACTGAACACTGAAGCTTTCTTT. Protein: CASRALNTEAFF.

In DNA, the CDR3 is TGTGCCACCAGTGATGCGGGGCAGACAGACAATGAGCAGTTCTTC. Amino acid sequence: CATSDAGQTDNEQFF. The rearrangement links TRBV24-1 to TRBJ2-1, with a possible D match to TRBD2 (6 bases). The CDR3 extends over 15 amino acids. The V end lost 3 bases, the J end lost 5 bases, and 13 bases lay between the germline ends. Germline V CDR1 and CDR2: KGHDR, SFDVKD.

The chain links TRBV19 to TRBJ2-6; tentative D call: TRBD1 (7 bases). The germline CDR1 and CDR2 sequences are LNHDA and SQIVND (reference sequence). The ends were cut back, 7 bases at V and 0 bases at J, with 19 bases in the middle. This CDR3 region has 18 residues. CDR3 residues: CASNDPGGQTSGANVLTF. The CDR3 nucleotides read TGTGCCAGTAACGACCCCGGGGGACAGACCTCTGGGGCCAACGTCCTGACTTTC.

This clone was detected only once. This sequence joins TRBV5-5 and TRBJ1-1; D gene ambiguous. Looked up from germline, CDR1 is SGHKS and CDR2 is YYEKEE (reference sequence). V was pared by 0 bases and J by 1 base, with 4 bases between. This CDR3 is 13 amino acids long. The CDR3 spells CASSLGANTEAFF. DNA of the CDR3: TGTGCCAGCAGCTTGGGGGCGAACACTGAAGCTTTCTTT.

The chain couples TRBV15 to TRBJ1-1, with a possible D match to TRBD1 (5 bases). The ends were cut back, 0 bases at V and 6 bases at J, with 11 bases in the middle. Germline assignment: CDR1 LNHNV and CDR2 YYDKDF (reference sequence). This CDR3 has 14 amino acids. CDR3 loop: CATSRDQGFSEAFF. DNA for the CDR3: TGTGCCACCAGCAGAGACCAGGGTTTCTCTGAAGCTTTCTTT.

CDR3 sequence reads: CASSPLQGRARYNEQFF. CDR3 DNA sequence: TGTGCCAGCAGCCCCCTCCAGGGGCGGGCGCGATACAATGAGCAGTTCTTC. The chain links TRBV7-2 to TRBJ2-1; possible D gene TRBD1, 6 bases. Trimming removed 5 bases at V and 4 bases at J, with 21 bases between. CDR3 length: 17 residues. CDR1 and CDR2 (germline): SGHTA, FQGNSA.

The chain carries TRBV5-1 and TRBJ2-3; D is possibly TRBD2 (6 bases). This CDR3 is built from 13 residues. Germline CDR1 SGHRS, CDR2 YFSETQ. The V and J ends lost 1 base and 4 bases respectively, with 7 bases between them. Here the CDR3 DNA reads TGCGCCAGCAGCTTGAGACTAGCAGATACGCAGTATTTT. Its protein is CASSLRLADTQYF.

The chain couples TRBV2 to TRBJ1-6; D might be TRBD1 (5 bases). Trimming shortened V by 5 bases and J by 6 bases, and 11 bases separated the two germline ends. CDR1 is SNHLY, CDR2 FYNNEI, per germline. The CDR3 sequence is 14 residues long. The CDR3 DNA follows: TGTGCCAGCAGTCCCCAGGGTGGTAATTCACCCCTCCACTTT. Translating it yields CASSPQGGNSPLHF.

V usage is TRBV4-1 and J usage is TRBJ1-4; 7 nucleotides match TRBD1. V gave up 4 bases and J gave up 5 bases; unmatched junction bases: 19. This CDR3 is 19 amino acids long. Germline-derived CDR1 and CDR2 are MGHRA and YSYEKL. CDR3 bases: TGCGCCAGCAGCCCGGGGGCCTACGGGACAGCCAGAAACAATGAAAAACTGTTTTTT. Protein: CASSPGAYGTARNNEKLFF.

The J gene is TRBJ1-3, the V gene TRBV5-1; TRBD1 agrees at 9 bases. V dropped 0 bases and J dropped 4; count of bases not matched to a gene: 8. The germline gives CDR1 SGHRS, CDR2 YFSETQ. CDR3 length equals 17 residues. The CDR3 spells CASSLGNRDRVGNTIYF. The CDR3 coding sequence is TGCGCCAGCAGCTTGGGCAACCGGGACAGGGTCGGAAACACCATATATTTT.